The 26 T cell receptor beta chains reported below all come from one sample, sequenced in a study of monozygotic twins with inflammatory bowel disease. Following a re-call of the 5' RACE reads, TCRdb has one entry per CDR3 protein and lacks DNA. The sample features some 170,000 distinct CDR3 sequences, with 7.4% in its top ten. The specimen sequenced was blood. The receptors derive from a human donor with ulcerative colitis or Crohn's disease, or a healthy co-twin of an affected twin (not recorded which).

The genes are TRBV25-1 and TRBJ1-6; without DNA, the TCRdb call of TRBD1 cannot be checked. CDR1 is MGHDK and CDR2 is SYGVNS in the germline V gene. This CDR3 comprises 13 residues. CDR3 sequence: CASIRDRNSPLHF.

The chain is built from TRBV6-4 and TRBJ2-3; the TRBD2 assignment by TCRdb is unverifiable without DNA. The germline V gene has CDR1 MRHNA and CDR2 SNTAGT. CDR3 length equals 16 residues. CDR3 in amino acids: CASSDSGGSIPDTQYF.

The rearrangement links TRBV12-3 or TRBV12-4 to TRBJ1-5. The CDR3 extends over 13 amino acids. CDR3 region: CASRKAENQPQHF.

The chain employs TRBV18 and TRBJ1-5; absent DNA, TCRdb's TRBD1 call cannot be checked. Germline V lookup: CDR1 KGHSH, CDR2 LQKENI. This CDR3 is built from 14 residues. CDR3 protein: CASSPGQPNQPQHF.

The V call is TRBV10-1, the J call TRBJ2-2; lacking DNA, the TRBD2 call made by TCRdb goes unchecked. The CDR3 consists of 17 residues. CDR1 is WNHNN and CDR2 is SYGVQD in the germline V gene (reference sequence). The CDR3: CASSDPTSGALSGELFF.

This chain links TRBV19 with TRBJ2-2; the D gene TCRdb calls, TRBD1, cannot be checked with no DNA. This CDR3 has 15 residues. CDR1 and CDR2 (germline): LNHDA, SQIVND (reference sequence). CDR3 protein: CASSLSGGHTGELFF.

The V gene is TRBV12-3 or TRBV12-4, the J gene TRBJ2-2. This CDR3 contains 13 residues. The CDR3 sequence is CASSRTTPGKLFF.

The J gene is TRBJ2-3, the V gene TRBV15; TCRdb reports TRBD2, a call that lacks DNA to check it against. The CDR3 sequence is 17 residues long. Germline values: CDR1 LNHNV, CDR2 YYDKDF (reference sequence). The CDR3 sequence: CATSSGGLAGGMRTQYF.

The V gene is TRBV7-2, the J gene TRBJ2-1. Germline V gene lookup returns CDR1 SGHTA and CDR2 FQGNSA. This CDR3 region has 12 residues. The CDR3 loop reads CASSLVGNEQFF.

This CDR3 reads CASSRDSDNEKLFF. The V gene is TRBV5-1, the J gene TRBJ1-4; the TCRdb D gene call, TRBD1, has no DNA to confirm it. CDR3 length equals 14 residues. CDR1 and CDR2 (germline): SGHRS, YFSETQ.

The rearrangement links TRBV7-2 to TRBJ1-2; absent DNA, TCRdb's TRBD1 call cannot be checked. This CDR3 is 16 amino acids long. From germline, CDR1 is SGHTA and CDR2 FQGNSA. CDR3: CASSLDTTGAAYGYTF.

The J gene is TRBJ2-7, the V gene TRBV10-3; checking the TCRdb D call of TRBD1 is not possible without DNA. The germline V gene has CDR1 ENHRY and CDR2 SYGVKD. The CDR3 length is 14 residues. CDR3 loop: CAIRLTGGAYEQYF.

The chain is built from TRBV27 and TRBJ1-5. Germline V gene lookup returns CDR1 MNHEY and CDR2 SMNVEV (reference sequence). The CDR3 spans 15 residues. CDR3 protein: CASSLSSAGNQPQHF.

The rearrangement links TRBV5-1 to TRBJ1-4; checking the TCRdb D call of TRBD1 is not possible without DNA. The CDR3 covers 16 residues. Looked up from germline, CDR1 is SGHRS and CDR2 is YFSETQ. The CDR3 region is CASSLGQGTTNEKLFF.

The genes are TRBV27 and TRBJ1-3; without DNA, the TCRdb call of TRBD1 cannot be checked. The germline gives CDR1 MNHEY, CDR2 SMNVEV (reference sequence). The CDR3 loop spans 17 amino acids. CDR3 residues: CASSSRKGGVSGNTIYF.

This sequence joins TRBV28 and TRBJ2-1. CDR1 MDHEN and CDR2 SYDVKM come from the germline V gene. The CDR3 spans 14 residues. CDR3 in amino acids: CASGLPGSYNEQFF. The whole variable domain, filled in from reference TRBV28 and TRBJ2-1, reads DVKVTQSSRYLVKRTGEKVFLECVQDMDHENMFWYRQDPGLGLRLIYFSYDVKMKEKGDIPEGYSVSREKKERFSLILESASTNQTSMYLCASGLPGSYNEQFFGPGTRLTVL.

The CDR3: CSVETRQGARGYTF. The J gene is TRBJ1-2, the V gene TRBV29-1; TCRdb outputs TRBD1, but without DNA this stays unchecked. The CDR3 extends over 14 amino acids. Germline CDR1 SQVTM, CDR2 ANQGSEA. Filled out from reference TRBV29-1 and TRBJ1-2, the complete variable domain reads SAVISQKPSRDICQRGTSLTIQCQVDSQVTMMFWYRQQPGQSLTLIATANQGSEATYESGFVIDKFPISRPNLTFSTLTVSNMSPEDSSIYLCSVETRQGARGYTFGSGTRLTVV.

This chain joins TRBV7-2 and TRBJ1-1. The CDR3 runs 14 residues. CDR1 is SGHTA, CDR2 FQGNSA, per germline. CDR3 loop: CASSLWLANTEAFF.

This chain connects TRBV6-2 or TRBV6-3 to TRBJ2-6; TCRdb returns TRBD1, unconfirmable since there is no DNA. CDR1 is MNHEY and CDR2 is SVGEGT in the germline V gene. The length of the CDR3 is 16 residues. The CDR3 is CASSLGHHSGANVLTF.

The chain uses TRBV11-2 and TRBJ2-2. This CDR3 comprises 16 residues. The germline V gene encodes CDR1 SGHAT and CDR2 FQNNGV. This CDR3 is CASSLFSAPNTGELFF.

The CDR3 region is CASIGGTPYEQYF. V gene TRBV6-2 or TRBV6-3 combines with J gene TRBJ2-7; TCRdb picks TRBD1, but there is no DNA to check that call. The germline V gene encodes CDR1 MNHEY and CDR2 SVGEGT. The CDR3 sequence is 13 residues long.

The chain employs TRBV5-1 and TRBJ1-2; the D gene TCRdb calls, TRBD1, cannot be checked with no DNA. This CDR3 is built from 13 residues. The germline V gene encodes CDR1 SGHRS and CDR2 YFSETQ. CDR3: CASSLVAGDGYTF.

The J gene is TRBJ2-3, the V gene TRBV20-1; TCRdb's assignment of TRBD2 cannot be checked, as there is no DNA. Per the germline V gene, CDR1 is DFQATT and CDR2 is SNEGSKA (reference sequence). The CDR3 covers 15 residues. CDR3: CSAASRLAVTDTQYF.

This chain uses TRBV5-1 with TRBJ1-2. The CDR3 extends over 13 amino acids. Germline lookup yields CDR1 SGHRS and CDR2 YFSETQ. The CDR3: CASSLDTYYGYTF. Combining the CDR3 with reference TRBV5-1 and TRBJ1-2 gives the whole variable domain KAGVTQTPRYLIKTRGQQVTLSCSPISGHRSVSWYQQTPGQGLQFLFEYFSETQRNKGNFPGRFSGRQFSNSRSEMNVSTLELGDSALYLCASSLDTYYGYTFGSGTRLTVV.

The chain recombines TRBV5-1 with TRBJ2-5; TCRdb gives TRBD1 as the D gene, but with no DNA this cannot be confirmed. CDR3 size: 14 residues. Germline V CDR1 and CDR2: SGHRS, YFSETQ. The CDR3 region is CASSSDRGGETQYF. Drawing the rest from reference TRBV5-1 and TRBJ2-5, the complete variable domain is KAGVTQTPRYLIKTRGQQVTLSCSPISGHRSVSWYQQTPGQGLQFLFEYFSETQRNKGNFPGRFSGRQFSNSRSEMNVSTLELGDSALYLCASSSDRGGETQYFGPGTRLLVL.

V is TRBV10-3 and J is TRBJ1-1; TCRdb names TRBD1, which stays unverified in the absence of DNA. Germline V gene data show CDR1 as ENHRY and CDR2 as SYGVKD. CDR3 length: 12 amino acids. CDR3 amino acids: CAIRSGGGETFF.